The T cell receptor beta chain under discussion was sequenced for a study of Graves' ophthalmopathy and Graves' hyperthyroidism. Study-level results: Thyroid clonotypes that were expanded above 0.001 frequency mostly also appeared in blood.

RNA transcripts provided the template for amplifying TCR beta CDR3 regions. The first-round RT-PCR employed HTBI primers together with the Qiagen OneStep RT-PCR kit. A multiplex PCR was then performed as the second round. One entry per CDR3 protein results from TCRdb running MiXCR on the multiplex PCR reads. The data contain 600,000 to 700,000 distinct CDR3 sequences, roughly two fifths of them singletons. CDR1 SQVTM and CDR2 ANQGSEA come from the germline V gene. The junction had 15 bases not matched to a gene; V was cut back by 3 bases and J by 4 bases. The CDR3 is 16 amino acids. Donors with ophthalmopathy: moderate-to-severe activity, CAS ≥3, NOSPECS ≥4, duration under 3 months. Ineligible for inclusion were patients with other autoimmune diseases, uncontrolled infections, pregnancy or lactation. The evidence that diagnosis relied on was clinical symptoms, serum thyroxine, TRAb, thyroid ultrasound and orbital computed tomography.

This clonotype was recorded many times. The antigen remains undetermined. V gene TRBV29-1 combines with J gene TRBJ2-7, with 7 bases matching TRBD2. Sequenced: peripheral blood. The sequence was obtained from an adult man with Graves' ophthalmopathy. The CDR3 nucleotides are TGCAGCGTTGAGTGGACTAGTGCCCGAGGGGCTTACGAGCAGTACTTC. Its protein is CSVEWTSARGAYEQYF.